This T cell receptor (beta chain) originates from a study of blood T cell repertoires in COVID-19. Study-level background: Samples taken during acute and convalescent COVID-19 were collected in the United States, Italy and Spain.

In the original workflow: Cell counts per sample came from amplifying reference gene primers. This table comes from immunoSEQ multiplex PCR, and its TCRdb copy is limited to in-frame clones, with some not included. Clone size and the V and J calls come from that table; the DNA yielded D and trimming. The repertoire has about 330,000 clones, around 82% of them found once; the top ten carry about 1.2%. This CDR3 has 19 residues. The ends lost 7 bases at V and 4 bases at J; junction bases unmatched: 20. Germline assignment: CDR1 ENHRY and CDR2 SYGVKD. The chain carries TRBV10-3 and TRBJ1-1; 11 bases match TRBD1. Source material: peripheral blood. The clonotype comes from a woman between 45 and 65 years old with acute or convalescent COVID-19. CDR3 in amino acids: CAINLAPGQGDEVGTEAFF. As DNA, the CDR3 is TGTGCCATCAACCTAGCTCCGGGACAGGGGGACGAAGTCGGCACTGAAGCTTTCTTT.